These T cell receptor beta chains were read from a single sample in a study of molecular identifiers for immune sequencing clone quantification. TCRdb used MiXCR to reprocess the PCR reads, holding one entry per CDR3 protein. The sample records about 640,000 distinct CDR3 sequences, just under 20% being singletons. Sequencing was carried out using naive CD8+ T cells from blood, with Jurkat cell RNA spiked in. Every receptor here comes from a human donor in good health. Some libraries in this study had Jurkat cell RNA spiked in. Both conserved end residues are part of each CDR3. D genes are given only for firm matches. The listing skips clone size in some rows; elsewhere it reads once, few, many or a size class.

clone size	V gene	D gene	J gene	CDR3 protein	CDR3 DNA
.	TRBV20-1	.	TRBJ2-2	CSAPNSPGELFF	TGCAGTGCTCCAAATTCGCCCGGGGAGCTGTTTTTT
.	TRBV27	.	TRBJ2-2	CASSWGGAGTGELFF	TGTGCCAGCAGCTGGGGGGGGGCAGGCACCGGGGAGCTGTTTTTT
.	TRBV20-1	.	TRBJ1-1	CSARDLRLNIEAFF	TGCAGTGCTAGAGATCTACGGCTGAACATTGAAGCTTTCTTT
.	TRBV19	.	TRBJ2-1	CASSGIHVVDEQFF	TGTGCCAGTTCCGGGATCCATGTCGTCGATGAGCAGTTCTTC
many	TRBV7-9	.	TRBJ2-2	CASSPLERDTGELFF	TGTGCCAGCAGCCCACTAGAAAGGGACACCGGGGAGCTGTTTTTT
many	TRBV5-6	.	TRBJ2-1	CASSLAWQYNEQFF	TGTGCCAGCAGCTTGGCTTGGCAGTACAATGAGCAGTTCTTC
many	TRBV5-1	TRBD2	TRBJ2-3	CASSNYGRDTDTQYF	TGCGCCAGCAGCAATTACGGGAGGGACACAGATACGCAGTATTTT
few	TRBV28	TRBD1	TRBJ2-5	CASSWTGTQETQYF	TGTGCCAGCAGTTGGACAGGGACTCAAGAGACCCAGTACTTC
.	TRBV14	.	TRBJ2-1	CASSQATPNEQFF	TGTGCCAGCAGCCAAGCGACTCCCAATGAGCAGTTCTTC
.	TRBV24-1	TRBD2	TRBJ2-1	CATIERGSSYNEQFF	TGTGCCACCATTGAGCGGGGGAGCTCCTACAATGAGCAGTTCTTC
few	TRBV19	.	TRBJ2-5	CASSIDPIGETQYF	TGTGCCAGTAGTATAGACCCTATAGGAGAGACCCAGTACTTC
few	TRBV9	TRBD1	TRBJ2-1	CASSAGGANYNEQFF	TGTGCCAGCAGCGCAGGGGGTGCTAACTACAATGAGCAGTTCTTC
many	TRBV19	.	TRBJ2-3	CASSIGLDTDTQYF	TGTGCCAGTAGTATCGGACTGGACACAGATACGCAGTATTTT
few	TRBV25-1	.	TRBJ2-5	CASSEADSWGVGETQYF	TGTGCCAGCAGTGAGGCCGACAGTTGGGGGGTCGGAGAGACCCAGTACTTC
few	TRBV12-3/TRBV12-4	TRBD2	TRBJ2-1	CASSPPLAGGYNEQFF	TGTGCCAGCAGCCCTCCTCTAGCGGGAGGTTATAATGAGCAGTTCTTC
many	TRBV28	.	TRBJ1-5	CASRHRATPRQPQHF	TGTGCCAGCAGGCACAGGGCTACTCCTCGTCAGCCCCAGCATTTT
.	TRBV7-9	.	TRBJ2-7	CASSAGYPTYEQYF	TGTGCCAGCAGCGCGGGATATCCGACCTACGAGCAGTACTTC
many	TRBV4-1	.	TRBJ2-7	CASSQVPNRAGGDEQYF	TGCGCCAGCAGCCAGGTACCGAACAGGGCTGGAGGTGACGAGCAGTACTTC